This record concerns one TCR beta chain sequence. The germline CDR1 and CDR2 sequences are MGHDK and SYGVNS. V lost 7 bases, J lost 1 base, and 10 bases lay in between. This CDR3 spans 13 amino acids. The data derive from a study of shared clonotypes between healthy human individuals. The protocol was immunoSEQ multiplex PCR, while the TCRdb copy is restricted to in-frame clones and leaves out a portion. The profile shows approximately 1.5 million clones, 95% to 99% of them singletons. V and J are TRBV25-1 and TRBJ1-1; D is ambiguous. The sequence was obtained from a young man in good health. Material for sequencing was naive CD4+ T cells sorted from blood. Subset described: CD45RA+ positively selected. CDR3 in amino acids: CASTLKQNTEAFF. In nucleotides, the CDR3 is TGTGCCAGCACCCTGAAACAGAACACTGAAGCTTTCTTT.